Listed below are T cell receptor beta chains from one sample, sequenced in a study of cytomegalovirus exposure and HLA in healthy donors. Method: immunoSEQ multiplex PCR; TCRdb's copy keeps in-frame clones and lacks some. The table lists about 99,000 clones, around 80% of them singletons. The material sequenced was PBMCs. The receptors were gathered from a male donor in good health and CMV-seropositive. The CDR3 runs from the conserved cysteine through the conserved F or W. A D gene is named only where the DNA matches it firmly. Where a row states a size, it is once, few, many or the class of an expanded clone; other rows omit it.

clone size,D gene,V gene,J gene,CDR3 protein,CDR3 DNA
.,TRBD1,TRBV27,TRBJ2-5,CASSGFGQGETQYF,TGTGCCAGCAGTGGTTTTGGACAGGGAGAGACCCAGTACTTC
.,.,TRBV6-1,TRBJ1-2,CASSQSGGDAFGYTF,TGTGCCAGCAGTCAAAGTGGGGGGGACGCTTTTGGCTACACCTTC
.,.,TRBV25-1,TRBJ1-4,CASSASRQGTSTGGKLFF,TGTGCCAGCAGTGCCTCAAGGCAGGGTACGAGTACGGGTGGAAAACTGTTTTTT
.,.,TRBV30,TRBJ2-3,CAWSVMGTGVLGNTQYF,TGTGCCTGGAGTGTAATGGGGACGGGGGTCCTGGGAAATACGCAGTATTTT
.,TRBD2,TRBV4-3,TRBJ2-2,CASSQGGRRGGRTGELFF,TGCGCCAGCAGCCAAGGGGGCCGGCGGGGGGGCCGGACCGGGGAGCTGTTTTTT
.,.,TRBV9,TRBJ1-3,CASSPRMAGNTIYF,TGTGCCAGCAGCCCCAGGATGGCTGGAAACACCATATATTTT
once,.,TRBV27,TRBJ2-7,CASSLPRDFGPRKSYEQYF,TGTGCCAGCAGCCTACCCCGGGACTTCGGCCCCCGGAAAAGCTACGAGCAGTACTTC
.,TRBD1,TRBV15,TRBJ2-5,CATSRGNSRDSTPKETQYF,TGTGCCACCAGCAGAGGAAATTCCCGGGACAGCACCCCTAAAGAGACCCAGTACTTC
.,.,TRBV19,TRBJ1-6,CASRDRTRDNSPLHF,TGTGCCAGTAGGGACCGGACGCGGGATAATTCACCCCTCCACTTT
few,.,TRBV5-6,TRBJ2-1,CASSLRVSYNEQFF,TGTGCCAGCAGCTTGAGAGTTTCCTACAATGAGCAGTTCTTC
.,TRBD1,TRBV6-6,TRBJ1-2,CASRSGGYGYTF,TGTGCCAGCAGGTCAGGGGGGTATGGCTACACCTTC
once,.,TRBV27,TRBJ1-2,CASSPGTPYGYTF,TGTGCCAGCAGCCCGGGGACACCCTATGGCTACACCTTC
.,.,TRBV7-2,TRBJ1-2,CASSSGVRDRYGYTF,TGTGCCAGCAGCTCAGGGGTACGGGACCGCTATGGCTACACCTTC
.,.,TRBV7-9,TRBJ1-2,CASSFQGVDYGYTF,TGTGCCAGCAGCTTTCAGGGTGTCGACTATGGCTACACCTTC
few,TRBD1,TRBV6-5,TRBJ1-2,CASRPPGQGGLGYTF,TGTGCCAGCAGGCCCCCGGGACAGGGGGGCCTCGGCTACACCTTC
.,TRBD2,TRBV15,TRBJ2-5,CATTRAGGVETQYF,TGTGCCACCACCAGAGCGGGGGGGGTAGAGACCCAGTACTTC
.,TRBD2,TRBV30,TRBJ2-1,CAWSLGAGGLNEQFF,TGTGCCTGGAGTCTAGGGGCGGGGGGGCTGAATGAGCAGTTCTTC
.,TRBD1,TRBV30,TRBJ2-2,CAWNRGLNTGELFF,TGTGCCTGGAACAGGGGGCTGAACACCGGGGAGCTGTTTTTT
.,.,TRBV18,TRBJ2-6,CASSLGRKRRTGANVLTF,TGTGCCAGCTCACTAGGTCGTAAAAGGAGAACTGGGGCCAACGTCCTGACTTTC
.,TRBD1,TRBV5-5,TRBJ1-6,CASTRGQGANSPLHF,TGTGCCAGCACCCGCGGGCAGGGGGCCAATTCACCCCTCCACTTT
.,.,TRBV30,TRBJ2-7,CAWTGGSYEQYF,TGTGCCTGGACAGGGGGGTCCTACGAGCAGTACTTC
.,TRBD1,TRBV27,TRBJ1-1,CASSLSRGPNTEAFF,TGTGCCAGCAGTTTATCAAGGGGGCCGAACACTGAAGCTTTCTTT
.,.,TRBV5-6,TRBJ1-6,CASTPLGRDSPLHF,TGTGCCAGCACCCCCCTGGGTCGGGATTCACCCCTCCACTTT
.,.,TRBV4-1,TRBJ1-1,CASSQAFGGSNTEAFF,TGCGCCAGCAGCCAAGCATTCGGGGGGTCGAACACTGAAGCTTTCTTT
.,.,TRBV7-2,TRBJ2-1,CASSLWSSGRGAQFF,TGTGCCAGCAGCTTATGGTCCTCTGGGAGGGGGGCGCAGTTCTTC
once,.,TRBV5-8,TRBJ1-6,CASSLSPGRGDSPLHF,TGTGCCAGCAGCCTATCACCGGGCCGGGGGGATTCACCCCTCCACTTT
.,TRBD1,TRBV6-1,TRBJ2-3,CASRTGLWTDTQYF,TGTGCCAGCAGGACAGGGTTGTGGACAGATACGCAGTATTTT
few,.,TRBV27,TRBJ1-2,CASSFGQDYGYTF,TGTGCCAGCAGTTTTGGGCAGGACTATGGCTACACCTTC
.,TRBD1,TRBV9,TRBJ1-4,CASSATGQANEKLFF,TGTGCCAGCAGCGCTACTGGACAGGCCAATGAAAAACTGTTTTTT
.,.,TRBV30,TRBJ1-1,CAWNPQQGEAFF,TGTGCCTGGAATCCCCAGCAGGGGGAAGCTTTCTTT
once,.,TRBV30,TRBJ1-4,CAWSDEGEKLFF,TGTGCCTGGAGCGACGAGGGTGAAAAACTGTTTTTT
.,TRBD1,TRBV2,TRBJ1-1,CASRVGGQGGKYTEAFF,TGTGCCAGTCGGGTTGGGGGACAGGGGGGGAAGTACACTGAAGCTTTCTTT
.,TRBD1,TRBV5-1,TRBJ1-2,CASSAGDRATVGYTF,TGCGCCAGCAGCGCCGGGGACAGGGCGACAGTGGGCTACACCTTC
.,.,TRBV30,TRBJ2-4,CAWSSQLAKNIQYF,TGTGCCTGGAGTTCCCAACTAGCCAAAAACATTCAGTACTTC
.,.,TRBV5-6,TRBJ1-5,CASSSEGQPQHF,TGTGCCAGCAGCTCGGAGGGACAGCCCCAGCATTTT
.,TRBD1,TRBV5-1,TRBJ1-1,CASTLQGANTEAFF,TGCGCCAGCACCCTGCAGGGGGCGAACACTGAAGCTTTCTTT
.,.,TRBV7-3,TRBJ2-2,CASSPQAANNGELFF,TGTGCCAGCAGCCCCCAAGCGGCAAATAACGGGGAGCTGTTTTTT
.,.,TRBV5-6,TRBJ1-1,CASSSGSRAEAFF,TGTGCCAGCAGCTCCGGCTCACGGGCTGAAGCTTTCTTT
.,TRBD1,TRBV11-2,TRBJ1-1,CASSLAGTGYTEAFF,TGTGCCAGCAGCTTAGCGGGGACAGGGTACACTGAAGCTTTCTTT
.,.,TRBV27,TRBJ1-1,CASSPEVGGRAFF,TGTGCCAGCAGCCCCGAGGTCGGAGGGCGGGCTTTCTTT
.,.,TRBV5-4,TRBJ2-7,CASSLALGVSYEQYF,TGTGCCAGCAGCTTGGCCCTAGGGGTCTCCTACGAGCAGTACTTC
.,TRBD2,TRBV13,TRBJ2-5,CASSLTGTIKETQYF,TGTGCCAGCAGCTTAACCGGGACTATAAAAGAGACCCAGTACTTC
few,.,TRBV6-1,TRBJ1-2,CASSVALRSYTF,TGTGCCAGCAGTGTAGCACTCAGGAGCTACACCTTC
.,TRBD1,TRBV6-1,TRBJ1-6,CASSAQWGQGKYVGSPLHF,TGTGCCAGCAGTGCCCAGTGGGGACAGGGGAAGTATGTTGGATCACCCCTCCACTTT
.,.,TRBV5-8,TRBJ2-7,CASSLVEEQYF,TGTGCCAGCAGCTTGGTGGAGGAGCAGTACTTC
.,TRBD1,TRBV6-6,TRBJ1-3,CASSWDREGYTIYF,TGTGCCAGCAGTTGGGACAGGGAAGGATACACCATATATTTT
few,TRBD1,TRBV18,TRBJ1-6,CASSPGQGSSPLHF,TGTGCCAGCTCACCGGGACAGGGGAGTTCACCCCTCCACTTT
few,.,TRBV15,TRBJ1-1,CATSGHREGVTEAFF,TGTGCCACCAGCGGCCACAGGGAGGGGGTCACTGAAGCTTTCTTT
.,TRBD1,TRBV7-9,TRBJ2-6,CASQNATGGFSGANVLTF,TGTGCCAGCCAAAATGCAACAGGGGGCTTCTCTGGGGCCAACGTCCTGACTTTC
.,.,TRBV2,TRBJ1-1,CASSVNMNTEAFF,TGTGCCAGCAGTGTTAATATGAACACTGAAGCTTTCTTT
.,.,TRBV5-1,TRBJ2-1,CASSLGSSLSSYNEQFF,TGCGCCAGCAGCTTGGGTTCTAGCTTGAGCTCCTACAATGAGCAGTTCTTC
.,.,TRBV28,TRBJ1-5,CASTNRAPRGNQPQHF,TGTGCCAGCACGAACAGGGCCCCTAGGGGCAATCAGCCCCAGCATTTT
.,.,TRBV5-1,TRBJ1-3,CASSYGGEMGNTIYF,TGCGCCAGCAGCTACGGGGGAGAAATGGGAAACACCATATATTTT
.,.,TRBV7-8,TRBJ2-7,CASSYRGGTVPEQYF,TGTGCCAGCAGCTACAGGGGGGGCACGGTCCCCGAGCAGTACTTC
.,.,TRBV5-4,TRBJ2-4,CASSLQGERGIQYF,TGTGCCAGCAGCTTACAGGGGGAGCGGGGCATTCAGTACTTC
.,TRBD1,TRBV6-6,TRBJ1-2,CASSYSTGNYGYTF,TGTGCCAGCAGTTACTCGACAGGGAACTATGGCTACACCTTC
once,TRBD2,TRBV7-7,TRBJ2-5,CASSLDGGGFQETQYF,TGTGCTAGCAGCCTCGACGGCGGGGGGTTCCAAGAGACCCAGTACTTC
.,TRBD2,TRBV9,TRBJ2-3,CASSSGTSGPDTQYF,TGTGCCAGCAGCTCCGGGACTAGTGGTCCAGATACGCAGTATTTT
.,.,TRBV10-3,TRBJ1-2,CAISVRGTNYGYTF,TGTGCCATCAGTGTTAGGGGGACTAACTATGGCTACACCTTC